The next 14 T cell receptor beta chains were all read from a single sample in a study of cytomegalovirus exposure and HLA in healthy donors. TCRdb's copy holds only in-frame clones and misses some; the assay was immunoSEQ multiplex PCR. The table lists a few hundred thousand clones, 75% to 90% of them singletons. The material sequenced was PBMCs. The receptor set was obtained from a woman in her 30s in good health and CMV-seropositive.

The gene calls are TRBV9 and TRBJ2-2; 9 positions match TRBD2. With V trimmed by 4 bases and J by 6 bases, 7 bases remained unmatched. This CDR3 is 15 amino acids long. The V gene's germline CDR1 is SGDLS and CDR2 YYNGEE. Written as DNA, the CDR3 is TGTGCCAGCAGCCACCAGCGGGAGGAAGCCGGGGAGCTGTTTTTT. This sequence encodes CASSHQREEAGELFF.

The chain employs TRBV11-1 and TRBJ1-5, with 7 bases that match TRBD1. V lost 5 bases, J lost 0 bases, and 16 bases stayed unmatched. The CDR3 consists of 19 residues. Germline V lookup: CDR1 SGHAT, CDR2 FQDESV (reference sequence). CDR3 in DNA: TGTGCCAGCAGCCCCCCCGGAACAGGGGCCCCAGATAGCAATCAGCCCCAGCATTTT. Translation gives CASSPPGTGAPDSNQPQHF.

The chain joins TRBV7-6 to TRBJ2-7; tentatively, D is TRBD1 (6 bases). Germline V gives CDR1 SGHVS, CDR2 FNYEAQ. The CDR3 covers 13 residues. Trimming pared 6 bases from V and 5 bases from J, leaving 14 bases between. This chain's CDR3 is CASSPDRSHEQYF. As DNA, the CDR3 is TGTGCCAGCAGTCCAGACAGGAGCCACGAGCAGTACTTC.

The chain is built from TRBV7-9 and TRBJ2-5; D not certain. The ends were cut back, 1 base at V and 2 bases at J, with 11 bases in the middle. The V gene's germline CDR1 is SEHNR and CDR2 FQNEAQ (reference sequence). This CDR3 has 15 amino acids. CDR3 region: CASSLVSLTQETQYF. The CDR3 DNA reads TGTGCCAGCAGCTTAGTCAGCCTCACTCAAGAGACCCAGTACTTC.

The chain links TRBV5-1 to TRBJ2-1, with D possibly matching TRBD1 (5 bases). The CDR3 has 13 amino acids. CDR1 and CDR2 from the germline V gene are SGHRS and YFSETQ. Between the trimmed V and J ends, which lost 0 bases and 5 bases, there was a span of 6 bases. CDR3 sequence: CASSLAQDNEQFF. In DNA form, the CDR3 reads TGCGCCAGCAGCTTGGCACAGGACAATGAGCAGTTCTTC. The full variable domain, in which reference TRBV5-1 and TRBJ2-1 provide the parts outside the CDR3, is KAGVTQTPRYLIKTRGQQVTLSCSPISGHRSVSWYQQTPGQGLQFLFEYFSETQRNKGNFPGRFSGRQFSNSRSEMNVSTLELGDSALYLCASSLAQDNEQFFGPGTRLTVL.

The chain joins TRBV4-1 to TRBJ1-1; weak D call: TRBD1 (5 bases). The CDR3 contains 15 residues. Germline V gene lookup returns CDR1 MGHRA and CDR2 YSYEKL. V lost 0 bases and J 6 bases, leaving 14 bases between the germline ends. Written as DNA, the CDR3 is TGCGCCAGCAGCCAAGACAGTCAGGGTTCCCCTGAAGCTTTCTTT. This gives the protein CASSQDSQGSPEAFF.

The V gene is TRBV11-3, the J gene TRBJ2-1; TRBD2 matches 9 bases. This CDR3 has 15 amino acids. V lost 2 bases to trimming and J lost 5 bases; unmatched junction nucleotides: 4. In germline, CDR1 is SGHNT, CDR2 YENEEA. DNA for the CDR3: TGTGCCAGCAGCTTACGTGCTAGCGGGAACAATGAGCAGTTCTTC. The encoded protein is CASSLRASGNNEQFF.

V gene TRBV9 combines with J gene TRBJ1-5; tentative D call: TRBD1 (6 bases). The germline CDR1 and CDR2 sequences are SGDLS and YYNGEE. The CDR3 totals 14 residues. The V end was cut by 3 bases, the J end by 5 bases, with 12 bases between. In DNA form, the CDR3 reads TGTGCCAGCAGCGGCGCGGGGGCCTATCAGCCCCAGCATTTT. Protein product: CASSGAGAYQPQHF.

The rearrangement joins TRBV9 to TRBJ1-5, with 8 bases that match TRBD1. CDR3 length: 15 amino acids. Trimming took 2 bases from V and 4 from J; bases not matched to a gene: 5. The germline CDR1 and CDR2 sequences are SGDLS and YYNGEE. DNA for the CDR3: TGTGCCAGCAGCGTCGGACAGGGAGCTAATCAGCCCCAGCATTTT. It yields the protein CASSVGQGANQPQHF.

The count of this clone is one. Written as DNA, the CDR3 is TGTGCCTGGAGTGTAGGAATGGGCAATCAGCCCCAGCATTTT. Encoded protein: CAWSVGMGNQPQHF. V gene TRBV30 combines with J gene TRBJ1-5; no clear D. Trimming stripped 0 bases from V and 2 bases from J, with 8 bases between. The CDR3 totals 14 residues. The germline CDR1 and CDR2 sequences are GTSNPN and SVGIG (reference sequence). The entire variable domain, with the rest obtained from reference TRBV30 and TRBJ1-5, is as follows: SQTIHQWPATLVQPVGSPLSLECTVEGTSNPNLYWYRQAAGRGLQLLFYSVGIGQISSEVPQNLSASRPQDRQFILSSKKLLLSDSGFYLCAWSVGMGNQPQHFGDGTRLSIL.

The gene calls are TRBV4-1 and TRBJ2-2, with TRBD2 matching over 7 bases. The CDR3 has 15 amino acids. Germline V CDR1 and CDR2: MGHRA, YSYEKL. J lost 7 bases, V lost 1 base, and 6 bases had no gene match. CDR3 bases: TGCGCCAGCAGCCAAGGGAGCGGGACCGGCGGGGAGCTGTTTTTT. Its translation is CASSQGSGTGGELFF.

The chain uses TRBV5-6 and TRBJ2-4, with 7 bases aligning to TRBD1. Looked up from germline, CDR1 is SGHDT and CDR2 is YYEEEE. This CDR3 is 15 amino acids long. V shed 4 bases and J 7 bases; nucleotides not matched to a gene: 11. CDR3 in DNA: TGTGCCAGCAGCCCCGGGACAGTCGCTCGTAACATTCAGTACTTC. Residues: CASSPGTVARNIQYF.

The chain employs TRBV5-1 and TRBJ2-2; 7 bases align to TRBD1. The V gene's germline CDR1 is SGHRS and CDR2 YFSETQ. The CDR3 is made up of 15 amino acids. Losses at the gene ends were 4 bases for V and 7 bases for J; bases not matched to a gene: 10. Written as DNA, the CDR3 is TGCGCCAGCAGCCTCACCGGGACAGTAGGCGGGGAGCTGTTTTTT. Protein product: CASSLTGTVGGELFF.

Details on this clone: The same CDR3 is also encoded by other DNA sequences in this sample. This chain connects TRBV5-1 to TRBJ1-5, with D uncertain. The CDR3 runs to 13 residues. V lost 5 bases and J lost 3, with 9 bases in between. Germline assignment: CDR1 SGHRS and CDR2 YFSETQ. This chain's CDR3 is CASRAGDNQPQHF. The CDR3 coding sequence is TGCGCCAGCAGAGCGGGAGACAATCAGCCCCAGCATTTT.